Listed below are T cell receptor beta chains from one sample, sequenced in a study of radiotherapy plus CTLA-4 blockade in lung cancer. Sequencing used immunoSEQ multiplex PCR; TCRdb keeps in-frame clones, though not all of them. The table has tens of thousands of clones, about 88% seen once. Here the sequenced sample was peripheral blood, taken from a patient treated with radiotherapy plus ipilimumab. The origin of the receptors is a human donor with non-small cell lung cancer whose response to radiotherapy plus ipilimumab could not be evaluated. Both conserved end residues are part of each CDR3. The order of the fields is V gene, CDR3 protein.

v_gene: TRBV2
CDR3aa: CASSAEGGREKLFF

v_gene: TRBV5-8
CDR3aa: CASSPRSTGELFF

v_gene: TRBV7-9
CDR3aa: CASSPLTLSYEQYF

v_gene: TRBV30
CDR3aa: CAWSIGTYNYGYTF

v_gene: TRBV27
CDR3aa: CASSSTRGYYEQYF

v_gene: TRBV6-1
CDR3aa: CASSEQVYEQYF

v_gene: TRBV28
CDR3aa: CASSFWTSGLNEQFF

v_gene: TRBV6-1
CDR3aa: CASHHGGGMNTEAFF

v_gene: TRBV7-2
CDR3aa: CASSSEGANQPQHF

v_gene: TRBV5-4
CDR3aa: CASSPMGTPGNTIYF

v_gene: TRBV9
CDR3aa: CASSPQGVQRNEQFF

v_gene: TRBV7-9
CDR3aa: CASSFGAGTANQPQHF

v_gene: TRBV18
CDR3aa: CASSPLDSGFSYGYTF

v_gene: TRBV7-9
CDR3aa: CASSLAGQLNTEAFF

v_gene: TRBV5-1
CDR3aa: CASSLGARDYEQYF

v_gene: TRBV5-4
CDR3aa: CASSLSGGSTGELFF

v_gene: TRBV11-2
CDR3aa: CASSLDGTVGELFF

v_gene: TRBV28
CDR3aa: CASSTPGTDKLLSGNTIYF

v_gene: TRBV6-6
CDR3aa: CASNQKYGYTF

v_gene: TRBV7-8
CDR3aa: CASRASGGAFSLEQYF

v_gene: TRBV28
CDR3aa: CASSLGVGNSGNTIYF

v_gene: TRBV20-1
CDR3aa: CSARTQGELFF

v_gene: TRBV28
CDR3aa: CASSFPRQGSEQYF

v_gene: TRBV6-5
CDR3aa: CASSYSRQGYTEAFF

v_gene: TRBV27
CDR3aa: CASSLEAQAGELFF

v_gene: TRBV5-1
CDR3aa: CASRTRQGGGYTF

v_gene: TRBV6-5
CDR3aa: CVSSPQGRYEQYF

v_gene: TRBV7-9
CDR3aa: CASSLEMRGYTF

v_gene: TRBV11-2
CDR3aa: CASSLVYEQYF

v_gene: TRBV6-1
CDR3aa: CASCRQVTSYEQYF

v_gene: TRBV19
CDR3aa: CASSMRQGNSPLHF

v_gene: TRBV7-2
CDR3aa: CASSLVATSFGIQYF

v_gene: TRBV7-9
CDR3aa: CASSPWAGETDTQYF

v_gene: TRBV21-1
CDR3aa: CASSKDEVGNTRSSYNSPLHF

v_gene: TRBV2
CDR3aa: CASSVGTAGGPQHF

v_gene: TRBV28
CDR3aa: CASSLISGQTLGEQYF

v_gene: TRBV4-1
CDR3aa: CASSQVDMGLVKTEAFF

v_gene: TRBV19
CDR3aa: CASSIGAGDTEAFF

v_gene: TRBV5-1
CDR3aa: CASSPGGFGWGNTEAFF

v_gene: TRBV7-2
CDR3aa: CASSLTSGPTDTQYF

v_gene: TRBV15
CDR3aa: CATSTRQGPYGYTF

v_gene: TRBV4-2
CDR3aa: CASSQDFRGSATQETQYF

v_gene: TRBV10-3
CDR3aa: CAIREQQGNEQFF

v_gene: TRBV19
CDR3aa: CASSTQRGAYEQYF

v_gene: TRBV30
CDR3aa: CAWSVLAPYEQYF

v_gene: TRBV9
CDR3aa: CASSVAETEETQYF

v_gene: TRBV7-2
CDR3aa: CASSFDRSSYEQYF

v_gene: TRBV20-1
CDR3aa: CSSTSRDEQFF

v_gene: TRBV5-1
CDR3aa: CASSLERAGDTQYF

v_gene: TRBV19
CDR3aa: CASSIRDRAYEQYF

v_gene: TRBV10-2
CDR3aa: CASSRGPLNEQFF

v_gene: TRBV25-1
CDR3aa: CASSKDSLNEKLFF

v_gene: TRBV7-9
CDR3aa: CASSLRSQAGIGYEQYF

v_gene: TRBV7-9
CDR3aa: CASSLPRSSSYEQYF

v_gene: TRBV30
CDR3aa: CAWSSSSESSYNSPLHF

v_gene: TRBV5-1
CDR3aa: CASSPRTGDFETEAFF

v_gene: TRBV6-6
CDR3aa: CASSDNVRGSYGYTF

v_gene: TRBV30
CDR3aa: CANGGGLADSYEQYF

v_gene: TRBV19
CDR3aa: CASSTRTGEAHYGYTF